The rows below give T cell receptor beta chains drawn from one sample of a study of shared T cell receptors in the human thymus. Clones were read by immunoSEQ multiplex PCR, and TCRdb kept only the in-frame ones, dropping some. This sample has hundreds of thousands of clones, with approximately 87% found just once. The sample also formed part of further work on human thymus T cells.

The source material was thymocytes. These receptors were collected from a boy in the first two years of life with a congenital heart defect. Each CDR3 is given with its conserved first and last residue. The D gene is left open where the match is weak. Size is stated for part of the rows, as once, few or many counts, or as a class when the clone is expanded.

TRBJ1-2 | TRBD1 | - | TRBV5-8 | CASSYPTGYGYTF
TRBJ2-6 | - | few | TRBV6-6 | CASSSRDSGANVLTF
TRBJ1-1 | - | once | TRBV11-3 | CASSLRSGQGAFF
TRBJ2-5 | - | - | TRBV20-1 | CSARSHLGAHF
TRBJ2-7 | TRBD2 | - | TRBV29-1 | CSARRTSGDVYEQYF
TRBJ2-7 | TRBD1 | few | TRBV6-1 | CASSEATGADHEQYF
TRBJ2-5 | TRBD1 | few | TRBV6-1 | CASSGRHRGRGETQYF
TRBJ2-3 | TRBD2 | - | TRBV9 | CASSVTSGFTDTQYF
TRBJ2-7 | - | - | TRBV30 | CAWSVGGRAFIYEQYF
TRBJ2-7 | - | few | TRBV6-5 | CASSHLGTFSYEQYF
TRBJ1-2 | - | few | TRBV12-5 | CASGLGPWDWDTFYGYTF
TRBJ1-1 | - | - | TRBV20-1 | CRAGYTEAFF
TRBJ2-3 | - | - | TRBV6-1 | CASSCQDSSTDTQYF
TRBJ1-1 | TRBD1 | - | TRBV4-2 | CASSRGQGEEAFF
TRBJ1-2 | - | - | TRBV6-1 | CASSEQGVYGYTF
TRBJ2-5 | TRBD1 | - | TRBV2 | CASGERDRGRETQYF
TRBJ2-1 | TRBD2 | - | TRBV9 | CASSVEETSSYNEQFF
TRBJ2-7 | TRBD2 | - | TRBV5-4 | CASSFAGLAEPFYEQYF
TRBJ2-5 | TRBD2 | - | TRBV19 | CASSGRDALPETQYF
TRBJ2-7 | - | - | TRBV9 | CAPTPFPTSSYEQYF
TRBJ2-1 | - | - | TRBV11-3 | CASSLGKGTGLYNEQFF
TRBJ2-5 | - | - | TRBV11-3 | CASSLGGGYDQETQYF
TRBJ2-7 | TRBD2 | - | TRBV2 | CASSDTSGTYEQYF
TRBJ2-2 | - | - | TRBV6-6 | CASTERSANTGELFF
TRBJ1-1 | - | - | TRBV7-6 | CASSLRPGYMNTEAFF
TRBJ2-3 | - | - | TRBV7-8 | CASSRTPRGTDTQYF
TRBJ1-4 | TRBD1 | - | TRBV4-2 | CASSQDTLRGSEKLFF
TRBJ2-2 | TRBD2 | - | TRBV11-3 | CASSLGVAGGSGELFF
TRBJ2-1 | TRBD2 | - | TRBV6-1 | CASSEGQRGTYNEQFF
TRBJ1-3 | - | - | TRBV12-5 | CASGLPDRVSGNTIYF
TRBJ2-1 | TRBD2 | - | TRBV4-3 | CASSHKTGTSGRVPEQFF
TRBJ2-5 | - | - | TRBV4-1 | CASSQAREETQYF
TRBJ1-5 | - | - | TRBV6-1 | CASRMDRYSNQPQHF
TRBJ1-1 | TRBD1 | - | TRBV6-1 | CASSRQGLDTEAFF
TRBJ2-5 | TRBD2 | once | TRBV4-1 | CASSQVGGGRVRETQYF
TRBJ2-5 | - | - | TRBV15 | CATSRDSTGQYF
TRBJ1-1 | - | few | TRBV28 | CASSLGENTEAFF
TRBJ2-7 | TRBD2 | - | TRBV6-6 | CASSPGGPLDEQYF
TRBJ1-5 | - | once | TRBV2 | CASSYDRTNQPQHF
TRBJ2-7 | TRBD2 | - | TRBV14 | CASSPGLGSYEQYF
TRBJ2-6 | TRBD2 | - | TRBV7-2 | CASSLGLATEGGANVLTF
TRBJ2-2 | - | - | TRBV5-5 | CASSLGLNTGELFF
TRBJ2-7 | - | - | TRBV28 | CASSLSRTRPGEQYF
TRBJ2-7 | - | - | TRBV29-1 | CSAVEEIDNEQYF
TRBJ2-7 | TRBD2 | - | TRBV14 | CASSQPREGPKQYF
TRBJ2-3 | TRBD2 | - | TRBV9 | CASSVGLAGVLGTDTQYF
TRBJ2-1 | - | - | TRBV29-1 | CSGRYRARGEQFF
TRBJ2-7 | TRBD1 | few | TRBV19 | CASSCLGQGLYEQYF
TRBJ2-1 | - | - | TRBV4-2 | CASSQDLGSHNEQFF
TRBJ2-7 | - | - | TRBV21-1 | CASSSTYLRSYEQYF
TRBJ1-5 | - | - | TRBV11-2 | CASSLDGGDQPQHF
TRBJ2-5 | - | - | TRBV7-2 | CASSSRVETQETQYF
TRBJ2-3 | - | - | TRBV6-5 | CASSPLRGGDTQYF
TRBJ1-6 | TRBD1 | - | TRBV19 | CASSLGTDNSPLHF